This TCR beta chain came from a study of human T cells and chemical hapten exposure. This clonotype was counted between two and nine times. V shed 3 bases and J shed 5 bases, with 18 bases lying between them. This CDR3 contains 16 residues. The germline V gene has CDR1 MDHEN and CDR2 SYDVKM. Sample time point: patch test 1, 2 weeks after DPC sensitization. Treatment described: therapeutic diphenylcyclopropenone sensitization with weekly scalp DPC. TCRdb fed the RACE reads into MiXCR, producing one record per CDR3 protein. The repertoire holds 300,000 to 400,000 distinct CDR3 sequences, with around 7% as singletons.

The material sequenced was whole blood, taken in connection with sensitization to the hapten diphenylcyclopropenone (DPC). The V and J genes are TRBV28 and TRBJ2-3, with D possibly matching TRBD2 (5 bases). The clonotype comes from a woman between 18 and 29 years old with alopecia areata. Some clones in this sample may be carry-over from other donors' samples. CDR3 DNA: TGTGCCAGCAGTTTCTACGCGGTAGCGCAAGGAGATACGCAGTATTTT. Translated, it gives CASSFYAVAQGDTQYF.